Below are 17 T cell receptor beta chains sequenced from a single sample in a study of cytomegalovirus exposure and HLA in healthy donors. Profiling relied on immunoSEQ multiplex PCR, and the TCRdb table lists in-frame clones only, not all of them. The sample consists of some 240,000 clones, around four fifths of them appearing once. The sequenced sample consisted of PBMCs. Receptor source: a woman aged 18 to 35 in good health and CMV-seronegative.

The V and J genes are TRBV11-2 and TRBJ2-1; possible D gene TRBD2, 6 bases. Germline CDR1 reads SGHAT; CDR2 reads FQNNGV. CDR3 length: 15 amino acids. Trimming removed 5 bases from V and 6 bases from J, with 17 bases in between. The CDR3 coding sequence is TGTGCCAGCAGCCGGGACTCGCTGTCTCGCAATGAGCAGTTCTTC. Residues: CASSRDSLSRNEQFF.

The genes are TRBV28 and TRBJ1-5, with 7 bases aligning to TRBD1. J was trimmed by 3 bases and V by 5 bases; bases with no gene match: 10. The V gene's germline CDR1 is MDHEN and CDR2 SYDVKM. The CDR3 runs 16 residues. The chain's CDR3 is CASSQYRGLDNQPQHF. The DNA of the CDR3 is TGTGCCAGCAGTCAATACAGGGGTTTGGACAATCAGCCCCAGCATTTT.

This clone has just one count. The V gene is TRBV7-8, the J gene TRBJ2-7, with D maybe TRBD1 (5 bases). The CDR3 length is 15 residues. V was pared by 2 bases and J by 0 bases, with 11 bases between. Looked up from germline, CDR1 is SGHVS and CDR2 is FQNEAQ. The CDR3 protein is CASSLSPDISYEQYF. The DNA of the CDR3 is TGTGCCAGCAGCTTAAGTCCGGACATCTCCTACGAGCAGTACTTC.

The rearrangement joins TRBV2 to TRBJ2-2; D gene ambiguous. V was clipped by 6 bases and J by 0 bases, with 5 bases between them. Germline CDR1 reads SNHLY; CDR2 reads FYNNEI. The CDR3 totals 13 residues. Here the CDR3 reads CASSESNTGELFF. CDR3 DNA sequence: TGTGCCAGCAGCGAATCGAACACCGGGGAGCTGTTTTTT. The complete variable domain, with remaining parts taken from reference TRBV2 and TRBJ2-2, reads EPEVTQTPSHQVTQMGQEVILRCVPISNHLYFYWYRQILGQKVEFLVSFYNNEISEKSEIFDDQFSVERPDGSNFTLKIRSTKLEDSAMYFCASSESNTGELFFGEGSRLTVL.

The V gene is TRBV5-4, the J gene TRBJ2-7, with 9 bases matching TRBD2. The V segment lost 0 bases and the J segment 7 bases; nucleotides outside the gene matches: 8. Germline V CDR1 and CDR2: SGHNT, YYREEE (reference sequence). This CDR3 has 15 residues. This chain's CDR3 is CASSLDSGGLREQYF. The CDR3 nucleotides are TGTGCCAGCAGCTTGGATAGCGGGGGCCTTCGGGAGCAGTACTTC.

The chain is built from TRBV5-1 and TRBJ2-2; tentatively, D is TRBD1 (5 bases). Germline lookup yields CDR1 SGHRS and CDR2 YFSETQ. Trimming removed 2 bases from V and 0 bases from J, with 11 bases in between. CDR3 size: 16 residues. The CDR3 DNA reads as TGCGCCAGCAGCTTCGGTGACAGACCGAACACCGGGGAGCTGTTTTTT. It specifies CASSFGDRPNTGELFF.

The CDR3 spells CSVRWLNQETQYF. CDR3 in DNA: TGCAGCGTTCGTTGGCTTAACCAAGAGACCCAGTACTTC. The rearrangement uses TRBV29-1 and TRBJ2-5; D unclear. CDR1 and CDR2 (germline): SQVTM, ANQGSEA. The CDR3 is 13 amino acids. V gave up 5 bases and J gave up 0 bases, with 10 bases separating them.

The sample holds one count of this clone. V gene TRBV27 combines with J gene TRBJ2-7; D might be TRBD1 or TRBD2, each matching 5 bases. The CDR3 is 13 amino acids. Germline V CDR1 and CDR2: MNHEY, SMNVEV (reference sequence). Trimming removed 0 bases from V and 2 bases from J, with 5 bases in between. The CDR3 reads CASSLSGAYEQYF. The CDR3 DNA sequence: TGTGCCAGCAGTTTATCGGGGGCCTACGAGCAGTACTTC.

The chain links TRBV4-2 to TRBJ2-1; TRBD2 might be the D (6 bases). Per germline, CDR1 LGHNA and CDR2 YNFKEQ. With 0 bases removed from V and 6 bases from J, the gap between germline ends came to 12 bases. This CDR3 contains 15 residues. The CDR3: CASSQDVRGGNEQFF. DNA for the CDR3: TGTGCCAGCAGCCAAGATGTGAGGGGAGGCAATGAGCAGTTCTTC.

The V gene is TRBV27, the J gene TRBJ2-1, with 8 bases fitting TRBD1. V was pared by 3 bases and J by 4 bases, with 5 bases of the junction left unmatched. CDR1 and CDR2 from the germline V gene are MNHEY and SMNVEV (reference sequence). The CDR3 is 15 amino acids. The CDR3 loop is CASSLTGTGYNEQFF. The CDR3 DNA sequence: TGTGCCAGCAGTTTGACCGGGACAGGTTACAATGAGCAGTTCTTC.

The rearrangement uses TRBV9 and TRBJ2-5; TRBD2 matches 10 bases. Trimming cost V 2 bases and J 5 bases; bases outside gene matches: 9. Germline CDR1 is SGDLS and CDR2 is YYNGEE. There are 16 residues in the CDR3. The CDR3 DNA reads TGTGCCAGCAGCGTGGCTAGCGGGAGCGGTCAGGAGACCCAGTACTTC. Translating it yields CASSVASGSGQETQYF.

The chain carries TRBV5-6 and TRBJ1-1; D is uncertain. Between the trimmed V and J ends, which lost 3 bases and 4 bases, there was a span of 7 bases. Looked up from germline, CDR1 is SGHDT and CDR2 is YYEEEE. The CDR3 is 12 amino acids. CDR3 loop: CASSSTGTEAFF. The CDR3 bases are TGTGCCAGCAGCTCCACGGGCACTGAAGCTTTCTTT.

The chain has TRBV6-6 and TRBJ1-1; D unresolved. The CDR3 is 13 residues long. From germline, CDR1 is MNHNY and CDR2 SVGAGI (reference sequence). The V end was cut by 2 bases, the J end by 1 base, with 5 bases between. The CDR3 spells CASSYPENTEAFF. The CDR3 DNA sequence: TGTGCCAGCAGTTACCCCGAGAACACTGAAGCTTTCTTT.

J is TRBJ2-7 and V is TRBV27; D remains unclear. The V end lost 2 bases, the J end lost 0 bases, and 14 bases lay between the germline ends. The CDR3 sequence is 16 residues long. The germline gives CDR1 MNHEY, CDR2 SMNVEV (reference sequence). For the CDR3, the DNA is TGTGCCAGCAGTTTAAATTACGGCCGAAGCTCCTACGAGCAGTACTTC. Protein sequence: CASSLNYGRSSYEQYF.

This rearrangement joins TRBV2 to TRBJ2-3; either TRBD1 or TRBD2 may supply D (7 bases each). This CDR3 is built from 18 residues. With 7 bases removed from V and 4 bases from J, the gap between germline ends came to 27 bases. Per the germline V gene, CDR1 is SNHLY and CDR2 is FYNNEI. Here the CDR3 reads CASTQLLGRGRGADTQYF. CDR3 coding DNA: TGTGCCAGCACCCAACTCCTTGGGAGGGGGCGCGGGGCAGATACGCAGTATTTT. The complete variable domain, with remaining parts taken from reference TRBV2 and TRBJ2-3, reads EPEVTQTPSHQVTQMGQEVILRCVPISNHLYFYWYRQILGQKVEFLVSFYNNEISEKSEIFDDQFSVERPDGSNFTLKIRSTKLEDSAMYFCASTQLLGRGRGADTQYFGPGTRLTVL.

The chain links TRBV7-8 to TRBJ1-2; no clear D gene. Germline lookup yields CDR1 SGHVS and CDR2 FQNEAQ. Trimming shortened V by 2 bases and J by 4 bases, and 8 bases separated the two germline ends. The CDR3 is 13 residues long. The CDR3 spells CASSLIQFYGYTF. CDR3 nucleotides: TGTGCCAGCAGCTTAATCCAGTTCTATGGCTACACCTTC.

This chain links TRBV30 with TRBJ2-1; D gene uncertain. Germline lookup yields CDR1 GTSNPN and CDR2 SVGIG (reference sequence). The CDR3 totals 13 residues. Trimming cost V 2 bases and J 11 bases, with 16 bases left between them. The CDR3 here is CAWSRTEYGQQFF. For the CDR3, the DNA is TGTGCCTGGAGTAGGACCGAGTATGGACAGCAGTTCTTC.